The 6 T cell receptor beta chains below all came from one sample that was sequenced in a study of T cells in Graves' hyperthyroidism and ophthalmopathy. RNA transcripts gave rise to amplified TCR beta CDR3 regions. Initially, a first-round RT-PCR of the TCR CDR3 employed the HTBI primer set. A single record per CDR3 protein comes from TCRdb applying MiXCR to the multiplex PCR reads. The table records 560,000 or so distinct CDR3 sequences, just under 20% of them present only once. The sequenced sample was blood. The source of these receptors is a man in his forties or fifties with Graves' ophthalmopathy.

This clonotype was counted between two and nine times. The V and J genes are TRBV10-1 and TRBJ2-2; a possible D gene is TRBD1 (5 bases). CDR1 is WNHNN, CDR2 SYGVQD, per germline (reference sequence). Trimming shortened V by 6 bases and J by 1 base, and 9 bases separated the two germline ends. This CDR3 contains 14 residues. The CDR3: CASRPGQNTGELFF. In nucleotides, the CDR3 is TGCGCCAGCAGGCCCGGACAGAACACCGGGGAGCTGTTTTTT.

This clonotype was seen only a few times. V is TRBV5-1 and J is TRBJ1-1; weak D call: TRBD1 (5 bases). The ends were cut back, 8 bases at V and 2 bases at J, with 13 bases in the middle. Germline V lookup: CDR1 SGHRS, CDR2 YFSETQ. The length of the CDR3 is 13 residues. Here the CDR3 reads CASLDRPNTEAFF. The CDR3 region has the DNA TGCGCCAGTCTAGACAGACCAAACACTGAAGCTTTCTTT. Supplemented by reference TRBV5-1 and TRBJ1-1, the full variable domain reads KAGVTQTPRYLIKTRGQQVTLSCSPISGHRSVSWYQQTPGQGLQFLFEYFSETQRNKGNFPGRFSGRQFSNSRSEMNVSTLELGDSALYLCASLDRPNTEAFFGQGTRLTVV.

The V gene is TRBV7-9, the J gene TRBJ1-2; D might be TRBD1 (5 bases). The CDR3 runs 17 residues. Deletions cut 4 bases from V and 1 base from J, with 19 bases between. Germline CDR1 is SEHNR and CDR2 is FQNEAQ (reference sequence). The CDR3 sequence: CASSSHGAGRSNYGYTF. The CDR3 nucleotides read TGTGCCAGCAGCTCGCATGGCGCAGGGCGGAGTAACTATGGCTACACCTTC.

Many counts were recorded for this clonotype. The rearrangement links TRBV9 to TRBJ2-1, with 8 bases identical to TRBD1. V dropped 4 bases and J dropped 10; count of bases not matched to a gene: 7. This CDR3 contains 13 residues. Looked up from germline, CDR1 is SGDLS and CDR2 is YYNGEE. The CDR3 loop reads CASSSMTGDEQFF. The CDR3 DNA is TGTGCCAGCAGCTCCATGACAGGGGACGAGCAGTTCTTC.

In its sample, this clonotype was seen a few times. The chain has TRBV12-3 or TRBV12-4 and TRBJ1-2; a weak D match, TRBD1 (5 bases). Between the trimmed V and J ends, which lost 7 bases and 4 bases, there was a span of 19 bases. The CDR3 loop spans 15 amino acids. The CDR3 DNA reads as TGTGCCAGCAACCGAATGGGGGGATTTGGCTATGGCTACACCTTC. Its protein product is CASNRMGGFGYGYTF.

This clonotype was counted between two and nine times. J is TRBJ1-5 and V is TRBV6-2 or TRBV6-3; D is undetermined. Trimming left V 7 bases short and J 11 bases short, with 21 bases between. The CDR3 runs 14 residues. Germline CDR1 reads MNHEY; CDR2 reads SVGEGT. This CDR3 is CASTDPGLLTTQHF. The CDR3, as DNA: TGTGCCAGCACCGATCCCGGGCTCCTAACGACCCAGCATTTT.